The sequence of this TCR beta chain was determined in a study of cytomegalovirus exposure and HLA in healthy donors (dated by TCRdb to about 2017). About the investigation overall: An earlier analysis of approximately 640 of the donors reported 250 to 300 Gb of sequence data and 117 million unique TCR beta sequences from 150 million to 200 million T cells. Roughly 320 gigabases of sequencing data and about 92 million unique TCR sequences made up an early release that covered approximately 650 HLA-typed donors. The genetic ancestry cluster associated with self-reported Caucasian donors included about four fifths of the approximately 430 genotyped donors. The study was designed to test whether signatures of past pathogen exposure could be identified by cataloging public T cell receptors. The T cell repertoires of 666 subjects were profiled by immunosequencing and related to cytomegalovirus serostatus. A separate validation cohort of about 110 different subjects was used in addition to the 666-subject first cohort. To predict cytomegalovirus infection status, the study combined high-throughput TCR immunosequencing, statistical association of individual TCRs with disease status, and machine learning. To study patterns of TCR occurrence, a later analysis re-analyzed previously published TCR beta repertoires from around 700 donors and added high-resolution HLA genotyping. Rather than using new phenotypic data, the later analysis identified candidate immune exposures from TCR beta sequences and from how often those sequences occurred across donors. To decide whether each TCR beta V gene segment behaved as functional or pseudogenic, an earlier analysis of fewer than 750 of the donors relied on high-throughput TCR beta sequencing. Donor age, sex, ethnicity and CMV serostatus were compiled alongside the repertoire data. In a later genetic analysis, genome-wide SNP genotypes for about 55% of the roughly 700 donors were used, and that subset was treated as a discovery cohort. Every repertoire in the discovery cohort had been generated on one and the same sequencing platform. HLA typing included class I and class II loci at four-digit resolution. Typing coverage differed by locus: A, B, C, DRB1 and DQB1 were typed in about 620-640 donors, DQA1 in about 560, DPA1 in 600 to 610, and DPB1 in approximately 450. About five DR-DQ haplotypes were handled as single units for association and clustering because linkage in the cohort was strong. Among 350 to 400 genotyped donors of the cohort, an average of 235,054 unique TCR beta nucleotide sequences were sequenced per donor, 15% to 20% of them non-productive. Overall study outcomes, separate from this receptor: In a later genetic analysis, fewer N-insertions in productive TCRs were reported among donors in an Asian-associated ancestry cluster than the roughly 640-donor mean. CMV serostatus was the only immune exposure information available for the cohort. In an earlier analysis of approximately 600 of the donors, most TCR beta V segments were observed in productive rearrangements about 87% or about 30% of the time, broadly matching IMGT annotations. Some IMGT-functional V segments, including TRBV6-2 and TRBV6-3, could not be distinguished by the 87-base-pair reads and were therefore excluded. Because counts were too low, 15 to 20 rarely observed V segments, including chromosome 9 orphons, were left out of the earlier analysis of some 600 of the donors. V-gene and J-gene trimming of TCR beta chains was associated with a missense DCLRE1C variant in a later genetic analysis, and the association was replicated in an independent cohort. According to a later analysis, TCR association rates differed among HLA loci, with DRB1 alleles showing the most associated TCRs and HLA-C alleles showing the fewest. While some public TCRs were present in many individuals, most TCR sequences turned up only very rarely across donors. Assigning TCR associations to individual alleles was difficult when HLA alleles, especially DR and DQ, strongly co-occurred. A later analysis found that HLA-associated TCR beta chains were more clonally expanded and had lower generation probabilities than equally common non-associated chains. The study gave a list of about 160 TCR beta chains associated with cytomegalovirus. In a later analysis, several top co-occurrence clusters were reported to appear linked to parvovirus B19, influenza, CMV and Epstein-Barr virus. A cluster of highly shared sequence variants was judged likely to be a technical artifact of the sequencing pipeline. According to the authors, the approach could potentially be generalized to other disease states and immunological phenotypes. Linkage disequilibrium might explain the correlated functional status among segregating V segments, but an unknown experimental factor could not be ruled out. The classifier was reported to diagnose cytomegalovirus status with high specificity and sensitivity in both the original cohort and the validation cohort. At a false discovery rate of 0.05, a later analysis linked roughly 17,000 TCR beta sequences to specific HLA alleles. Roughly uniform sequencing depth across donors was assumed in presence/absence analyses, although this assumption may not hold. Because HLA typing was missing for some donors at each locus, association tests included only the typed subset. A further reported finding was that TCR beta sequences accurately predicted the HLA-A and HLA-B alleles for most subjects in the first cohort. Only TCR beta chains were sequenced in this cohort, and the absence of alpha or paired-chain data limited detectable features. In vitro tests confirmed that a few of the cytomegalovirus-associated TCR beta chains recognize cytomegalovirus antigens. In a later analysis, most CMV-associated TCR beta chains were found to appear HLA-restricted, with HLA associations seemingly driven largely by CMV exposure.

As concerns this clone: This clone's antigen is unknown. No qualities accompany the bases; no much larger clone lies one base away.

The cohort comprised 710 or so healthy bone marrow donors. Cohort members were all nominally healthy when sampled, although unrecorded immune exposures were likely present. The donor tested CMV seronegative, placing the donor among the 300 to 400 seronegative members of the cohort. Every donor gave a peripheral blood sample, and the peripheral blood mononuclear cells from that sample were used for TCR beta sequencing. The Qiagen DNeasy Blood Extraction Kit was used to extract genomic DNA from the blood cell samples. Preparation of the library involved the immunoSEQ multiplex PCR assay. For the multiplex PCR, a mixture combining 60 forward primers for TCR Vbeta segments and 13 reverse primers for TCR Jbeta segments was used. Amplification of the CDR3 region of rearranged TCR beta genes was performed with a multiplex PCR assay on genomic DNA. The amplified TCR beta libraries were sequenced on the Illumina HiSeq System as 87-base-pair reads. In the paper's pipeline: In a later analysis, about 80 million unique TCR beta chains were counted across the approximately 640 repertoires, and roughly 10 million of these chains were shared by at least two donors. Raw reads were error-corrected and collapsed into unique sequences with a nearest-neighbor algorithm that merged closely related sequences to remove PCR and sequencing errors. CDR3 sequences were aligned to IMGT reference sequences to assign V, D and J gene segments. For a sequence to be retained, at least a six-nucleotide match to both a V gene segment and a J gene segment was required. Rearrangements were classified as productive when the CDR3 lacked stop codons and remained in frame with V and J, and all other rearrangements were classified as non-productive. CDR3 was defined by IMGT convention, running from the second conserved V-encoded cysteine to the conserved J-encoded phenylalanine. In an earlier analysis of 550 to 650 of the donors, sequences lacking an unambiguous match to a single V gene segment were excluded. An earlier analysis of a few hundred of the donors called V segments functional above 56.7% productive rearrangements and segregating when the between-donor standard deviation exceeded 5%. A statistical classification framework was built to diagnose cytomegalovirus status from the catalog of TCR beta chain sequences. V and J gene assignment, in a later analysis, came from comparing TCR nucleotide sequences with IMGT/GENE-DB human TR gene sequences. In a later analysis, CDR3 sequences and most-parsimonious VDJ recombination scenarios were assigned using the TCRdist pipeline. In a later analysis, each TCR beta chain was defined by its CDR3 amino acid sequence together with its V-gene family, and reads without a unique V-gene family were excluded. A later analysis removed over 500 highly shared, low-generation-probability nucleotide sequences to deal with suspected cross-contamination and a sequencing artifact. For each public chain, a later analysis derived a clonal expansion index from normalized ranks of inferred template counts within each repertoire. Generation probabilities in a later analysis came from a VDJ recombination model fitted to out-of-frame rearrangements, and those results were checked against IGoR. Hypergeometric tests were used in a later analysis to score TCR-TCR, TCR-HLA and TCR-CMV co-occurrence, with a repertoire-size bias correction applied to the TCR pairs. To estimate false discovery rates, a later analysis permuted the HLA or CMV assignments 20 times. In a later analysis, co-occurring TCRs were grouped using DBSCAN, with TCRdist sequence similarity added in when clustering inside HLA-allele-positive subsets. Repertoires with fewer than 30,000 or more than 120,000 public chains were left out of co-occurrence clustering, as were roughly five repertoires with anomalous nucleotide sharing. TCRdb re-hosts the immuneACCESS table, in-frame sequences only. Its copies lack some clones; in the studies checked, an unresolved V gene accounts for under half of them, and the cause for the rest is not known. V and J calls and clone size are those listed in that table; D and trimming were worked out from the DNA. The table for this sample lists some 140,000 clones; 55% to 80% of them were counted only once. The ten largest clones add up to 1.3% of the sample.

The V and J ends are trimmed by 1 base and 6 bases, leaving 13 bases between them. The CDR3 holds 16 amino acids from the cysteine to the phenylalanine. CDR3 DNA only is kept here, 48 bases in frame from base 1. The CDR1 and CDR2 encoded by the germline V gene (reference sequence) are SEHNR and FQNEAQ. The receptor was isolated from a woman aged 40-49 years in good health and CMV-seronegative. The sequencing sample was made of PBMCs. The V and J segments used are TRBV7-9 and TRBJ1-6, with TRBD1 as a weak D call on 6 bases. The DNA sequence is TGTGCCAGCAGCTTAGGAATTCCAGGGGCTAATTCACCCCTCCACTTT. This codes for CASSLGIPGANSPLHF.